Listed here is a single T cell receptor beta chain. Germline CDR1 is SNHLY and CDR2 is FYNNEI. This CDR3 contains 14 residues. Trimming left V 6 bases short and J 4 bases short, with 14 bases between. This entry belongs to a study of shared clonotypes between healthy human individuals. An even split of each subset's genomic DNA across several immunoSEQ plates was performed. In the source study's methods: Junction-only sequences without quality scores were provided by ImmunoSEQ, so filtering was different. Assay: immunoSEQ multiplex PCR; the TCRdb copy retains only in-frame clones and omits some. The DNA gave D and trimming, while V, J and clone size come from that table. The sample contains roughly 1.5 million clones, around 98% of which appear only once. All donors qualified as healthy HIV-negative adults and had experienced no recent acute infections or vaccinations. Caucasian adults living in Nashville, Tennessee, provided all samples.

The sequence was collected from a man in his thirties or forties in good health. V usage is TRBV2 and J usage is TRBJ2-3, with D possibly being TRBD2 (5 bases). Sequenced: naive CD4+ T cells sorted from blood. Indicated subset: CD45RA+ positively selected. The CDR3 DNA is TGTGCCAGCAGCCAACTAGTCCGGTCAGATACGCAGTATTTT. Residues: CASSQLVRSDTQYF.